What follows describes a single TCR beta chain. These data belong to a study of blood T cell repertoires in COVID-19. Whole-study context: Samples representing acute and convalescent COVID-19 were sourced from the United States, Italy and Spain.

The repertoire was sequenced with immunoSEQ multiplex PCR; TCRdb's copy has only in-frame clones and lacks some. Of some 47,000 clones detected, about 81% appear once; the ten largest clones hold 40% to 55%. V was clipped by 4 bases and J by 12 bases; unmatched bases: 7. The V gene's germline CDR1 is MNHEY and CDR2 SMNVEV (reference sequence). The CDR3 totals 12 residues. This sequence originates from a human donor in a cohort sampled during active COVID-19. Sequenced input: peripheral blood. The V and J genes are TRBV27 and TRBJ2-3; TRBD2 aligns across 7 bases. The CDR3 protein is CASSSWTRHQYF. CDR3 nucleotide sequence: TGTGCCAGCAGTTCCTGGACTAGACATCAGTATTTT.